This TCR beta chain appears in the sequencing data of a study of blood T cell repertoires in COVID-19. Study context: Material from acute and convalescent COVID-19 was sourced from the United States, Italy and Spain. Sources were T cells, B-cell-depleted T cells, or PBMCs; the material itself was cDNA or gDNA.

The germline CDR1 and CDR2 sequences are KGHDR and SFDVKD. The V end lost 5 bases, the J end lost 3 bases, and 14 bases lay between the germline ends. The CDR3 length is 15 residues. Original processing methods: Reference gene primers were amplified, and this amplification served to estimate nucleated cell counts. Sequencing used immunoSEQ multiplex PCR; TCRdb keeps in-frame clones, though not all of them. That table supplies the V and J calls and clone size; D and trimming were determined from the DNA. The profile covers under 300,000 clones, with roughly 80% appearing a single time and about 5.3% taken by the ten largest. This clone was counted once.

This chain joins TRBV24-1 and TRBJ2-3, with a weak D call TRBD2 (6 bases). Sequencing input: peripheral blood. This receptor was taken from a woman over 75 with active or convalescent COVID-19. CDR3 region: CATSVGGSGTDTQYF. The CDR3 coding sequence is TGTGCCACCAGTGTTGGGGGGAGTGGGACAGATACGCAGTATTTT.